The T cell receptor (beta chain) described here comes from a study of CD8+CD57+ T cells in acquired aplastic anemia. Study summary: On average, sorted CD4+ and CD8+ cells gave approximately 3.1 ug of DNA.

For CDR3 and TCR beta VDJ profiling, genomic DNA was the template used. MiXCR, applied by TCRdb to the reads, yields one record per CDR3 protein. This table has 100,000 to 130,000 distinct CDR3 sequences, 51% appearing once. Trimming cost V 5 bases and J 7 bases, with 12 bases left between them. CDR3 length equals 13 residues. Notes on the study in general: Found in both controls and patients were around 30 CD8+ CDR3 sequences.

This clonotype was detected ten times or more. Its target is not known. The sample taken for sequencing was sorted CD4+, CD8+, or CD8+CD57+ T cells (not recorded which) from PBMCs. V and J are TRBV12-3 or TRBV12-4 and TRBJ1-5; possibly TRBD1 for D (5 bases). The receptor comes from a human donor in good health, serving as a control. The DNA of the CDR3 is TGTGCCAGCAGTGACAGAGGCGGGCAGCCCCAGCATTTT. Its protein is CASSDRGGQPQHF.